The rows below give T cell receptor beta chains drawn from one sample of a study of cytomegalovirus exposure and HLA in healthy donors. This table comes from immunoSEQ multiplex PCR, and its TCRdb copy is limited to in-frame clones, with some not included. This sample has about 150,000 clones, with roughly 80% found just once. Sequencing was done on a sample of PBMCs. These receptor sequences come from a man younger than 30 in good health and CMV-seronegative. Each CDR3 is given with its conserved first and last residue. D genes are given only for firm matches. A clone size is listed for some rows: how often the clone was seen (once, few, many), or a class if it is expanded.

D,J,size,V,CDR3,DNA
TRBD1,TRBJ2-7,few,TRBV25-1,CASRPGTGSFYEQYF,TGTGCCAGCAGGCCCGGGACAGGGAGTTTCTACGAGCAGTACTTC
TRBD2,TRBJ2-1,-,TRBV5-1,CASSLSGTSGANEQFF,TGCGCCAGCAGCTTGTCCGGGACTAGCGGTGCAAATGAGCAGTTCTTC
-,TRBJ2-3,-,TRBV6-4,CASSAGGTDTQYF,TGTGCCAGCAGTGCAGGGGGCACAGATACGCAGTATTTT
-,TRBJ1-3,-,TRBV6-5,CASNTASGNTIYF,TGTGCCAGCAATACAGCCTCGGGAAACACCATATATTTT
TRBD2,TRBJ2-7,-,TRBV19,CASSIGRARGTRGRVEQYF,TGTGCCAGTAGTATAGGTAGGGCCCGAGGGACTAGAGGAAGAGTCGAGCAGTACTTC
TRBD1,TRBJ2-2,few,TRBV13,CASSTSQGAQELFF,TGTGCCAGCAGCACATCCCAGGGGGCGCAGGAGCTGTTTTTT
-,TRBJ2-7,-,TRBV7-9,CASSLGEEFLSYEQYF,TGTGCCAGCAGCTTGGGGGAGGAGTTCCTCTCCTACGAGCAGTACTTC
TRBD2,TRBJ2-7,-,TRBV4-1,CASSQGLAGVGEQYF,TGCGCCAGCAGCCAAGGGCTAGCGGGAGTCGGCGAGCAGTACTTC
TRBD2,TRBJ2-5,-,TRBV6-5,CASSSRLAPGETQYF,TGTGCCAGCAGTTCCCGACTAGCTCCTGGGGAGACCCAGTACTTC
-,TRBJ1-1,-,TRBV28,CASSYRTEAFF,TGTGCCAGCAGCTACAGGACTGAAGCTTTCTTT
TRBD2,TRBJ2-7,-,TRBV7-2,CASSSGLAGEEYF,TGTGCCAGCAGCTCGGGACTAGCGGGAGAGGAGTACTTC
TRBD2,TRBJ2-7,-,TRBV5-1,CASSLVASGIYEQYF,TGCGCCAGCAGCTTGGTGGCTAGCGGGATCTACGAGCAGTACTTC
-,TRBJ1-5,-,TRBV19,CASSLLSIREPQHF,TGTGCCAGTAGTCTCCTATCCATCAGGGAGCCCCAGCATTTT
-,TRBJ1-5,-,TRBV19,CASSGGWGQPQHF,TGTGCCAGTAGTGGGGGGTGGGGTCAGCCCCAGCATTTT
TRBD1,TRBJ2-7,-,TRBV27,CASGLSGTGRNEQYF,TGTGCCAGCGGGTTGTCCGGGACAGGGAGGAACGAGCAGTACTTC
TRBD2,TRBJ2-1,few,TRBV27,CASSLGAGTSGPSKFF,TGTGCCAGCAGTTTAGGGGCAGGGACTAGCGGACCTAGTAAGTTCTTC
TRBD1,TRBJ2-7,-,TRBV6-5,CASSYGGQGESYEQYF,TGTGCCAGCAGTTATGGGGGACAGGGGGAGTCCTACGAGCAGTACTTC
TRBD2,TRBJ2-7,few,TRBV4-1,CASSQGLAGTYEQYF,TGCGCCAGCAGCCAAGGACTAGCGGGCACCTACGAGCAGTACTTC
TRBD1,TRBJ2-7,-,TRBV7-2,CASSPGGPEQYF,TGTGCCAGCAGCCCAGGGGGACCAGAGCAGTACTTC
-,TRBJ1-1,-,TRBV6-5,CASSPQSASAEAFF,TGTGCCAGCAGCCCTCAGAGCGCAAGCGCTGAAGCTTTCTTT
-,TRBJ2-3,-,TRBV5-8,CASSGTDGLRTDTQYF,TGTGCCAGCAGCGGGACTGACGGGCTACGCACAGATACGCAGTATTTT
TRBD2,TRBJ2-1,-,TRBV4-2,CASSQVLAGGRNEQFF,TGTGCCAGCAGCCAAGTGTTAGCGGGAGGGCGAAATGAGCAGTTCTTC
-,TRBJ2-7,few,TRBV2,CAVTSSDSYEQYF,TGTGCCGTCACGAGTAGCGACTCCTACGAGCAGTACTTC
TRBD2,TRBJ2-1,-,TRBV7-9,CASSLAEYLERELHNEQFF,TGTGCCAGCAGCTTAGCGGAATATCTAGAGCGGGAGCTTCATAATGAGCAGTTCTTC
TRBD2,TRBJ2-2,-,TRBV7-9,CSSSLGASGTANTGELFF,TGTTCCAGCAGCTTAGGGGCTAGCGGGACCGCGAACACCGGGGAGCTGTTTTTT
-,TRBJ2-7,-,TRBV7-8,CASSFLSAFYEQYF,TGTGCCAGCAGCTTTTTGAGCGCGTTCTACGAGCAGTACTTC